Each of the 5 T cell receptor beta chains below was sequenced from the same sample in a study of long-term antiretroviral therapy in people with HIV. Runs used v3.0 of the immunoSEQ assay and were done at survey level. Here immunoSEQ multiplex PCR was the method, and the copy in TCRdb shows in-frame clones only, minus some. The sample includes around 16,000 clones, around 83% of them seen just once. The material was unsorted PBMCs, obtained just before starting antiretroviral therapy. The receptor set was obtained from a man between 35 and 55 years old with HIV.

The CDR3 nucleotides read TGTGCCAGCAGCTTACGTCTAAATCAGCCCCAGCATTTT. Protein product: CASSLRLNQPQHF. This chain connects TRBV11-1 to TRBJ1-5; D call uncertain. CDR3 length: 13 residues. V lost 2 bases to trimming and J lost 4 bases, with 6 bases between them. Germline CDR1 SGHAT, CDR2 FQDESV (reference sequence).

This clone occurred a few times. V usage is TRBV9 and J usage is TRBJ1-1; D is perhaps TRBD1 (6 bases). V was trimmed by 3 bases and J by 7 bases, leaving 13 bases between them. The CDR3 is 13 amino acids. Germline lookup yields CDR1 SGDLS and CDR2 YYNGEE. The CDR3 bases are TGTGCCAGCAGCGCCAACAGGGAGGTTGAAGCTTTCTTT. The encoded protein is CASSANREVEAFF.

The chain links TRBV14 to TRBJ2-5; D is possibly TRBD2 (6 bases). The CDR3 extends over 14 amino acids. Germline-derived CDR1 and CDR2 are SGHDN and FVKESK. V was shortened by 5 bases and J by 5 bases, with 15 bases between the two germline ends. The CDR3 is CASSWAPAGETQYF. As DNA, the CDR3 is TGTGCCAGCAGCTGGGCCCCCGCGGGGGAGACCCAGTACTTC.

The chain has TRBV4-1 and TRBJ2-5; TRBD2 aligns across 12 bases. This CDR3 is built from 16 residues. Trimming took 3 bases from V and 4 from J; bases not matched to a gene: 6. The germline V gene encodes CDR1 MGHRA and CDR2 YSYEKL. CDR3: CASSHPPGLAGETQYF. The DNA of the CDR3 is TGCGCCAGCAGCCATCCCCCGGGACTAGCGGGAGAGACCCAGTACTTC.

This clone was recorded once. The gene calls are TRBV11-2 and TRBJ1-3, with a tentative D call TRBD1 (5 bases). The CDR3 contains 14 residues. Trimming pared 6 bases from V and 2 bases from J, leaving 11 bases between. Per germline, CDR1 SGHAT and CDR2 FQNNGV. This CDR3 reads CASRPTGTGNTIYF. The DNA of the CDR3 is TGTGCCAGCAGACCTACAGGAACTGGAAACACCATATATTTT.